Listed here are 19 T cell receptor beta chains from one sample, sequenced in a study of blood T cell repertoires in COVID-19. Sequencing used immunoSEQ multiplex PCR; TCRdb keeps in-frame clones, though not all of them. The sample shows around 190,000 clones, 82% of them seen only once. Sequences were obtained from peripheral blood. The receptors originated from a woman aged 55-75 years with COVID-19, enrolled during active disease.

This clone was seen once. CDR3: CASSSKLGYSGFEYGYTF. In DNA form, the CDR3 reads TGTGCCAGCAGCTCCAAACTCGGCTACAGCGGGTTCGAGTATGGCTACACCTTC. The chain recombines TRBV11-2 with TRBJ1-2; no firm D call. The CDR3 contains 18 residues. V was clipped by 4 bases and J by 5 bases, with 26 bases between them. From germline, CDR1 is SGHAT and CDR2 FQNNGV.

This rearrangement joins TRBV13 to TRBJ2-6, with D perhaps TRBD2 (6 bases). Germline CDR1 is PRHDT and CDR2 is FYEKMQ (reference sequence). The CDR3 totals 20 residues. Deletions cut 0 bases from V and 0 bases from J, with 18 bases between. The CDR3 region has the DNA TGTGCCAGCAGCTTAGGCGGCTACCGGGACGGGAGCTCTGGGGCCAACGTCCTGACTTTC. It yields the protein CASSLGGYRDGSSGANVLTF.

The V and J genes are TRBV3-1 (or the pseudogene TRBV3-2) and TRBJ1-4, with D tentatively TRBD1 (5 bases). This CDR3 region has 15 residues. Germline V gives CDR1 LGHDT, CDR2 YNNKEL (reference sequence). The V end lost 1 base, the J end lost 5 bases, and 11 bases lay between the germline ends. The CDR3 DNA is TGTGCCAGCAGCCAAGGCCAGGGAAAGAATGAAAAACTGTTTTTT. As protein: CASSQGQGKNEKLFF.

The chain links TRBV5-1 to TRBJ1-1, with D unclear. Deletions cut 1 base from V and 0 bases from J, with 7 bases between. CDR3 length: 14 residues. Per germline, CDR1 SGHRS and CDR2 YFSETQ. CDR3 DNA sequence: TGCGCCAGCAGCTTGAGCCGGGTGAACACTGAAGCTTTCTTT. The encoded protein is CASSLSRVNTEAFF.

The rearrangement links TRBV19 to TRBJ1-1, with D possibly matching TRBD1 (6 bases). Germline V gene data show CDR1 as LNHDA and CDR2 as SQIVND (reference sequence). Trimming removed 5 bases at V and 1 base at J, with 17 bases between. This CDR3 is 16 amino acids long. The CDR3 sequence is CASSLNTGFRNTEAFF. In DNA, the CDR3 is TGTGCCAGTAGTCTCAATACAGGGTTCCGGAACACTGAAGCTTTCTTT.

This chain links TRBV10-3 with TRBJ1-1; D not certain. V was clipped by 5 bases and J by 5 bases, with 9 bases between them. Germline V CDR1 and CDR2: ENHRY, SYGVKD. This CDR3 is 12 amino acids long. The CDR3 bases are TGTGCCATCAGTCCCAGAGGTACTGAAGCTTTCTTT. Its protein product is CAISPRGTEAFF.

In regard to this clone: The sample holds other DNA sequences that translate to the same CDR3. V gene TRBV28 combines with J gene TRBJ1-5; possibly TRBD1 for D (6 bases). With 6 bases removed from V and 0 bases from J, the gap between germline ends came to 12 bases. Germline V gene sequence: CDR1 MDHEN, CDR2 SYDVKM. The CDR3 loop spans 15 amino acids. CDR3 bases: TGTGCCAGCAGCCGACAGGTCCATAGCAATCAGCCCCAGCATTTT. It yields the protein CASSRQVHSNQPQHF.

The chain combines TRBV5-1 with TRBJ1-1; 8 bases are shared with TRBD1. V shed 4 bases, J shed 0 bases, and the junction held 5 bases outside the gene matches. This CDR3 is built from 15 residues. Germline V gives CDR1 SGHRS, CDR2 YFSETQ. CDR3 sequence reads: CASSPRTGLNTEAFF. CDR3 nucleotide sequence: TGCGCCAGCAGCCCGCGGACAGGGTTGAACACTGAAGCTTTCTTT. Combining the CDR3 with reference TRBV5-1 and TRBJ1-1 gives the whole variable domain KAGVTQTPRYLIKTRGQQVTLSCSPISGHRSVSWYQQTPGQGLQFLFEYFSETQRNKGNFPGRFSGRQFSNSRSEMNVSTLELGDSALYLCASSPRTGLNTEAFFGQGTRLTVV.

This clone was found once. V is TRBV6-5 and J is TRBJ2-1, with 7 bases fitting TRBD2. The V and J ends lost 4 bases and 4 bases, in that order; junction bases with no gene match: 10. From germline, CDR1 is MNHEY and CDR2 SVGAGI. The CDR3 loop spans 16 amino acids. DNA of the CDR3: TGTGCCAGCAGTTCAATCCGGGACTACTTGTACAATGAGCAGTTCTTC. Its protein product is CASSSIRDYLYNEQFF.

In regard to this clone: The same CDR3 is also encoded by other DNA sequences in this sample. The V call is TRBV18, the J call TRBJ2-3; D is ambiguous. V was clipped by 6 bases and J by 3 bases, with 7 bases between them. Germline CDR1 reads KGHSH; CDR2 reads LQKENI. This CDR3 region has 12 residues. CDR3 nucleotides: TGTGCCAGCTCCTCTAGTACAGATACGCAGTATTTT. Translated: CASSSSTDTQYF.

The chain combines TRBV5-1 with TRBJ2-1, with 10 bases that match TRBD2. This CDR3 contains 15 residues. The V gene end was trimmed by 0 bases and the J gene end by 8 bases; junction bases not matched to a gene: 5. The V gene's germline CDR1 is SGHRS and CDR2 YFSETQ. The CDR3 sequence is CASSLERGGRDEQFF. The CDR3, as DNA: TGCGCCAGCAGCTTGGAGCGGGGGGGCCGGGATGAGCAGTTCTTC.

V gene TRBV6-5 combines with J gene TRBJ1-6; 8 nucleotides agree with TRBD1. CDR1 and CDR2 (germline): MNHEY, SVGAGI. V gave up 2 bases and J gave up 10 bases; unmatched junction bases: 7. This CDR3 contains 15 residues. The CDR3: CASSYRGQGDSPLHF. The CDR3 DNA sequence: TGTGCCAGCAGTTACCGAGGACAGGGAGACTCACCCCTCCACTTT.

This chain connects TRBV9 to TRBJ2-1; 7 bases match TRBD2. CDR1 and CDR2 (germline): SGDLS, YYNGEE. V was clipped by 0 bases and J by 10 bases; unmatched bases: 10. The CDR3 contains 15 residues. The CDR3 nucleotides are TGTGCCAGCAGCGTAGGAGTGGGAGGGCCTTGGGAGCAGTTCTTC. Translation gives CASSVGVGGPWEQFF.

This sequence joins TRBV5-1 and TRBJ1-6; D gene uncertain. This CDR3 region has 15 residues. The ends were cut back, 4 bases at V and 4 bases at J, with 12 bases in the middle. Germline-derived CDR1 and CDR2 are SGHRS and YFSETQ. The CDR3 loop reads CASSPEGGYNSPLHF. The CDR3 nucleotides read TGCGCCAGCAGCCCGGAGGGAGGGTATAATTCACCCCTCCACTTT.

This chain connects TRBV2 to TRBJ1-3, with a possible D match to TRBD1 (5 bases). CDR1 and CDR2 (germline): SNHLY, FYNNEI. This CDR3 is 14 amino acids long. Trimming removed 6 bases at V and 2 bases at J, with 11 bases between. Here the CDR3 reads CASRRDRTGNTIYF. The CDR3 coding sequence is TGTGCCAGCAGAAGAGACAGAACTGGAAACACCATATATTTT.

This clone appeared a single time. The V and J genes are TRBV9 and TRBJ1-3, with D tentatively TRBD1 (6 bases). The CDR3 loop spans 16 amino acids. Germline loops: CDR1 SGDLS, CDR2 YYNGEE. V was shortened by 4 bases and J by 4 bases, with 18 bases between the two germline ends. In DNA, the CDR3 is TGTGCCAGCAGCCTGTACAGGGAACTGGCCGGAAACACCATATATTTT. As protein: CASSLYRELAGNTIYF.

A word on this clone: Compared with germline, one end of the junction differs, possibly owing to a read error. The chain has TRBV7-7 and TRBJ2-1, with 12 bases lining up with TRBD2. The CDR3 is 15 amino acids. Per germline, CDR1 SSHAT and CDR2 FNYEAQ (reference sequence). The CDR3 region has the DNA TGTGCTAGCAGCCCACTAGCGGGGGGTCGAAATGAGCAGTTCTTC. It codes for CASSPLAGGRNEQFF.

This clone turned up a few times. DNA of the CDR3: TGTGCCAGCAGTGTTTGGCAGTACACTGAAGCTTTCTTT. It specifies CASSVWQYTEAFF. This sequence joins TRBV2 and TRBJ1-1; D gene unclear. Trimming cost V 4 bases and J 3 bases, with 9 bases left between them. The germline V gene has CDR1 SNHLY and CDR2 FYNNEI. The CDR3 has 13 residues.

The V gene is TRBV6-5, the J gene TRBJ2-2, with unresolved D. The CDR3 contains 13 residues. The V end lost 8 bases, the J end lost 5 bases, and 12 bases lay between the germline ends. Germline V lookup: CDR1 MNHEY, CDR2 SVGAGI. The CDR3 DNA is TGTGCCAGCGCGACGGGTAGGACCGGGGAGCTGTTTTTT. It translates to CASATGRTGELFF.